The 18 T cell receptor beta chains given below trace back to one sample, sequenced in a study of blood T cell repertoires in COVID-19. Generated by immunoSEQ multiplex PCR, the TCRdb table keeps only in-frame clones and is missing some. The sample holds 150,000 to 200,000 clones, 85% seen once. Sequencing was done on a sample of peripheral blood. The receptor set was obtained from a human donor with acute or convalescent COVID-19. The donor label of this sample is uncertain.

The chain uses TRBV7-2 and TRBJ2-5; the D is unclear. This CDR3 spans 14 amino acids. V lost 5 bases and J lost 2, with 12 bases in between. CDR1 SGHTA and CDR2 FQGNSA come from the germline V gene. The CDR3 reads CASSGTTGQETQYF. The CDR3 DNA is TGTGCCAGCAGCGGAACGACGGGTCAAGAGACCCAGTACTTC. Full variable domain (rest looked up from reference TRBV7-2 and TRBJ2-5): GAGVSQSPSNKVTEKGKDVELRCDPISGHTALYWYRQSLGQGLEFLIYFQGNSAPDKSGLPSDRFSAERTGGSVSTLTIQRTQQEDSAVYLCASSGTTGQETQYFGPGTRLLVL.

The chain has TRBV3-1 (or the pseudogene TRBV3-2) and TRBJ1-1; 7 nucleotides match TRBD1. After removal of 1 base from V and 6 bases from J, the junction contained 2 bases not matched to a gene. Germline-derived CDR1 and CDR2 are LGHDT and YNNKEL (reference sequence). The CDR3 runs 13 residues. The DNA of the CDR3 is TGTGCCAGCAGCCAAGGACAGGGAGCTGAAGCTTTCTTT. Its protein is CASSQGQGAEAFF.

This clone has just a few counts. This rearrangement joins TRBV7-2 to TRBJ2-7; a weak D match, TRBD1 (6 bases). V was trimmed by 7 bases and J by 2 bases, leaving 21 bases between them. CDR3 length equals 16 residues. Germline V gene sequence: CDR1 SGHTA, CDR2 FQGNSA. The CDR3: CASTHWGTKLPYEQYF. Here the CDR3 DNA reads TGTGCCAGCACCCACTGGGGGACAAAACTGCCCTACGAGCAGTACTTC.

Remarks on this clone: This sample also contains other DNA sequences that code for the same CDR3. J is TRBJ1-1 and V is TRBV4-1; D gene uncertain. The CDR3 spans 13 residues. V lost 1 base and J lost 0, with 3 bases in between. The germline gives CDR1 MGHRA, CDR2 YSYEKL. CDR3 DNA sequence: TGCGCCAGCAGCCAAGTAGTGAACACTGAAGCTTTCTTT. It translates to CASSQVVNTEAFF.

The chain combines TRBV3-1 (or the pseudogene TRBV3-2) with TRBJ1-4, with 7 nucleotides matching TRBD1. Trimming removed 4 bases from V and 2 bases from J; junction bases left unmatched: 13. Per germline, CDR1 LGHDT and CDR2 YNNKEL (reference sequence). This CDR3 has 18 amino acids. The CDR3 reads CASSPREGGRSTNEKLFF. As DNA, the CDR3 is TGTGCCAGCAGCCCACGTGAAGGGGGCCGTAGCACTAATGAAAAACTGTTTTTT.

CDR3 coding DNA: TGTGCCAGCAGTTACTCGATGCGGGGGGGCACAGATACGCAGTATTTT. Translated: CASSYSMRGGTDTQYF. The chain joins TRBV6-6 to TRBJ2-3; the match to TRBD2 covers 8 bases. The J segment lost 1 base and the V segment lost 0 bases, leaving 3 bases of the junction unmatched. The germline gives CDR1 MNHNY, CDR2 SVGAGI (reference sequence). The CDR3 runs to 16 residues.

This rearrangement joins TRBV6-6 to TRBJ1-4; 7 bases are shared with TRBD1. Trimming removed 6 bases from V and 2 bases from J; junction bases left unmatched: 6. Germline-derived CDR1 and CDR2 are MNHNY and SVGAGI (reference sequence). The CDR3 consists of 15 residues. The CDR3 DNA reads as TGTGCCAGCAGGATAGGACAGGCTACTAATGAAAAACTGTTTTTT. This sequence encodes CASRIGQATNEKLFF.

This rearrangement joins TRBV7-3 to TRBJ1-1; 9 bases are a match to TRBD1. From germline, CDR1 is SGHTA and CDR2 FQGTGA. The CDR3 has 18 residues. With V trimmed by 0 bases and J by 2 bases, 10 bases remained unmatched. CDR3 coding DNA: TGTGCCAGCAGCTTAACGGGGACAGGGAAGGGCCTTAACACTGAAGCTTTCTTT. It yields the protein CASSLTGTGKGLNTEAFF.

V gene TRBV5-4 combines with J gene TRBJ2-3, with TRBD1 matching 7 bases. Looked up from germline, CDR1 is SGHNT and CDR2 is YYREEE (reference sequence). This CDR3 is 14 amino acids long. Germline trimming cut 4 bases from V and 1 base from J; bases unmatched to any gene: 3. The CDR3, as DNA: TGTGCCAGCAGCATTGGACAGGGCACAGATACGCAGTATTTT. As protein: CASSIGQGTDTQYF.

The chain employs TRBV19 and TRBJ2-5; 8 bases fit TRBD1. The CDR3 extends over 17 amino acids. V lost 3 bases and J lost 2; bases outside the gene matches: 11. Germline values: CDR1 LNHDA, CDR2 SQIVND (reference sequence). The CDR3 region is CASSIRYRGTGQETQYF. CDR3 DNA: TGTGCCAGTAGTATTCGGTATCGCGGGACAGGTCAAGAGACCCAGTACTTC.

The chain couples TRBV19 to TRBJ1-1, with D perhaps matching TRBD1 (6 bases). The V and J ends lost 8 bases and 4 bases respectively, with 14 bases between them. From germline, CDR1 is LNHDA and CDR2 SQIVND (reference sequence). CDR3 length equals 13 residues. The CDR3, as DNA: TGTGCCAGTGCGGGCACAGGGTCCACTGAAGCTTTCTTT. This codes for CASAGTGSTEAFF.

The chain joins TRBV5-1 to TRBJ1-3; TRBD1 might be the D (5 bases). V lost 1 base and J 2 bases, leaving 13 bases between the germline ends. Per the germline V gene, CDR1 is SGHRS and CDR2 is YFSETQ. This CDR3 is 16 amino acids long. CDR3 in DNA: TGCGCCAGCAGCTTGCAAGCAGGGTCGACTGGAAACACCATATATTTT. Translating it yields CASSLQAGSTGNTIYF.

V is TRBV28 and J is TRBJ1-2; D gene uncertain. Germline V gene lookup returns CDR1 MDHEN and CDR2 SYDVKM. This CDR3 comprises 18 residues. V lost 1 base and J lost 8, with 26 bases in between. The CDR3 spells CASSLYAGVTTKLLGYTF. The CDR3 DNA reads TGTGCCAGCAGTTTATATGCCGGGGTCACCACCAAACTTCTGGGCTACACCTTC.

This clone was detected once. The chain links TRBV12-5 to TRBJ2-7, with 9 nucleotides matching TRBD1. J was trimmed by 6 bases and V by 5 bases; bases with no gene match: 11. Germline V lookup: CDR1 LGHNT, CDR2 FRNRAP. The CDR3 loop spans 15 amino acids. This CDR3 is CASGPDRGVGGEQYF. The CDR3 DNA is TGTGCTAGTGGTCCGGACAGGGGCGTTGGTGGCGAGCAGTACTTC. The full variable domain, with the rest looked up from reference TRBV12-5 and TRBJ2-7, is DARVTQTPRHKVTEMGQEVTMRCQPILGHNTVFWYRQTMMQGLELLAYFRNRAPLDDSGMPKDRFSAEMPDATLATLKIQPSEPRDSAVYFCASGPDRGVGGEQYFGPGTRLTVT.

The chain combines TRBV11-3 with TRBJ1-6; D not certain. The germline V and J ends were trimmed by 5 bases and 0 bases, with 11 bases remaining between them. Germline V gene sequence: CDR1 SGHNT, CDR2 YENEEA. This CDR3 is built from 16 residues. The CDR3 region has the DNA TGTGCCAGCAGCCCAAGGCGGAGCTCCTATAATTCACCCCTCCACTTT. This codes for CASSPRRSSYNSPLHF. Variable domain in full (rest from reference TRBV11-3 and TRBJ1-6): EAGVVQSPRYKIIEKKQPVAFWCNPISGHNTLYWYLQNLGQGPELLIRYENEEAVDDSQLPKDRFSAERLKGVDSTLKIQPAELGDSAVYLCASSPRRSSYNSPLHFGNGTRLTVT.

The chain is built from TRBV6-5 and TRBJ1-2; D call uncertain. This CDR3 spans 11 amino acids. V shed 7 bases and J shed 4 bases, with 7 bases lying between them. Per the germline V gene, CDR1 is MNHEY and CDR2 is SVGAGI. The CDR3, as DNA: TGTGCCAGCACCGCAGGCTATGGCTACACCTTC. This sequence encodes CASTAGYGYTF.

The chain's CDR3 is CATSEATSFSYNEQFF. DNA for the CDR3: TGTGCCACCAGTGAAGCGACTAGCTTCTCCTACAATGAGCAGTTCTTC. V gene TRBV24-1 combines with J gene TRBJ2-1; 7 bases match TRBD2. There are 16 residues in the CDR3. Trimming cost V 4 bases and J 0 bases; bases outside gene matches: 5. Germline V CDR1 and CDR2: KGHDR, SFDVKD.

V usage is TRBV7-2 and J usage is TRBJ1-1, with TRBD1 as a possible D gene (6 bases). CDR1 is SGHTA, CDR2 FQGNSA, per germline. The germline V and J ends were trimmed by 8 bases and 0 bases, with 10 bases remaining between them. The CDR3 is 13 residues long. The CDR3 sequence: CASQTGLNTEAFF. Written as DNA, the CDR3 is TGTGCCAGCCAGACAGGACTGAACACTGAAGCTTTCTTT.